This TCR beta chain came from a study of shared clonotypes between healthy human individuals. The assay was run at deep level. TCRdb's copy holds only in-frame clones and misses some; the assay was immunoSEQ multiplex PCR. Seen here are some 240,000 clones, 65% to 70% observed once, and the top ten hold around 10%. Only one count was recorded for this clone. V shed 0 bases and J shed 6 bases, with 16 bases lying between them. Germline loops: CDR1 SGDLS, CDR2 YYNGEE. The CDR3 extends over 15 amino acids. The J gene is TRBJ2-7, the V gene TRBV9, with a weak D call TRBD1 (6 bases). The clonotype comes from a man under 40 in good health. The source material was memory CD4+ T cells sorted from blood. Subset denoted: CD45RA-negative fraction. The CDR3 sequence: CASSVGLGAGVEQYF. CDR3 nucleotide sequence: TGTGCCAGCAGCGTAGGGCTGGGGGCAGGGGTCGAGCAGTACTTC.